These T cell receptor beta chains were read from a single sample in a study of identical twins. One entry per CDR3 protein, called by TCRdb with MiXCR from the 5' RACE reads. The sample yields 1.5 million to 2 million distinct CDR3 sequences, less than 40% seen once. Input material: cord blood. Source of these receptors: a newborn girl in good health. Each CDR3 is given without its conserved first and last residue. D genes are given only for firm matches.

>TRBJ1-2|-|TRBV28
ASRVDYGYT
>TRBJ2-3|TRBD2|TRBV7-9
ASSGDGTKLRTDTQY
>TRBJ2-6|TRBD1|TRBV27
ASSLRQGASGANVLT
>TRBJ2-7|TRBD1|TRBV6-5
ASQLQRTGVHEQY
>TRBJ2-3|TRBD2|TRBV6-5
ASGDRASGITDTQY
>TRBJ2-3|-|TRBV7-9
ASSFRAATDTQY
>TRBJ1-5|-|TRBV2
ASSEMGHHDNQPQH
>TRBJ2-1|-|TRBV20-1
SARTIRGYNEQF
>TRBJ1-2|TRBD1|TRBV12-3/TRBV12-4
ASSMDRGHYGYT
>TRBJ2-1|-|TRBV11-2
ASSLELRNEQF
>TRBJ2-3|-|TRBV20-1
SARGLFGDTQY
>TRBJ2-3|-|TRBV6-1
ASSEGWGALYHTDTQY
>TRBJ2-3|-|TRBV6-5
ASSPGLTSTDTQY
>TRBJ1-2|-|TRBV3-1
ASSQAPYGYT
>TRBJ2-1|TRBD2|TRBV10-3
AISPGRDEQF